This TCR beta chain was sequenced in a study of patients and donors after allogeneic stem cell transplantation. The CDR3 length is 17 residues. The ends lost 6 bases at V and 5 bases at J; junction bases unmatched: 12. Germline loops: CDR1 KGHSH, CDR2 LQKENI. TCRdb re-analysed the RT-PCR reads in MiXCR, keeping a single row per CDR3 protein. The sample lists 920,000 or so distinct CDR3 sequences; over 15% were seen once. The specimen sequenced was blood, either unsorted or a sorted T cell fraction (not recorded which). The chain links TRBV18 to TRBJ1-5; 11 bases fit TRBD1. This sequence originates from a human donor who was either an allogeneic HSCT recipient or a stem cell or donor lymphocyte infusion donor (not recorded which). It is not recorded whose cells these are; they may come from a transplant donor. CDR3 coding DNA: TGTGCCAGCTCTCTAAGACAAAGGACAGGGGGCGATCAGCCCCAGCATTTT. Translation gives CASSLRQRTGGDQPQHF.